The 21 T cell receptor beta chains presented below share a single source sample, sequenced in a study of T cells in Graves' hyperthyroidism and ophthalmopathy. RNA transcripts yielded amplified TCR beta CDR3 regions. TCR CDR3 underwent first-round RT-PCR with the HTBI primer set. A single record per CDR3 protein comes from TCRdb applying MiXCR to the multiplex PCR reads. Here the sample spans just over 550,000 distinct CDR3 sequences, roughly 50% being singletons. Sequencing was carried out using peripheral blood or thyroid tissue (not recorded which). The source is a woman in her late teens or twenties with Graves' hyperthyroidism.

This clonotype has a count of ten or more. The rearrangement uses TRBV5-1 and TRBJ1-5; 9 bases are a match to TRBD1. The CDR3 has 15 residues. V gave up 3 bases and J gave up 1 base; unmatched junction bases: 2. Germline loops: CDR1 SGHRS, CDR2 YFSETQ. CDR3 bases: TGCGCCAGCAGCTCCGGGACAGGGAGCAATCAGCCCCAGCATTTT. This codes for CASSSGTGSNQPQHF.

The chain combines TRBV6-1 with TRBJ1-5; 9 bases align to TRBD1. The CDR3 has 16 residues. V was pared by 6 bases and J by 6 bases, with 12 bases of the junction left unmatched. Germline CDR1 is MNHNS and CDR2 is SASEGT. CDR3 protein: CASRPGQGLVTQPQHF. CDR3 sequence (DNA): TGTGCCAGCAGACCGGGACAGGGACTCGTAACTCAGCCCCAGCATTTT.

In regard to this clonotype: Compared with germline, one end of the junction differs, possibly owing to a read error. The CDR3 nucleotides are TGTGACATCACCACGGGGCCCGAGCAGTACTTC. Protein: CDITTGPEQYF. The rearrangement joins TRBV10-3 to TRBJ2-7, with D possibly called TRBD1 or TRBD2 (5 bases each). Germline lookup yields CDR1 ENHRY and CDR2 SYGVKD. The CDR3 runs to 11 residues.

The chain is built from TRBV7-8 and TRBJ2-5; either TRBD1 or TRBD2 may fit D (5 bases each). In germline, CDR1 is SGHVS, CDR2 FQNEAQ. Between the trimmed V and J ends, which lost 3 bases and 5 bases, there was a span of 16 bases. There are 15 residues in the CDR3. The CDR3, as DNA: TGTGCCAGCAGCTTGGAGCGGCAGGGCAGCGAGACCCAGTACTTC. Its translation is CASSLERQGSETQYF.

This clonotype was found many times. This chain links TRBV10-3 with TRBJ2-2; no reliable D call. The germline gives CDR1 ENHRY, CDR2 SYGVKD. Trimming took off 3 bases at V and 5 bases at J, with 7 bases between the two ends. CDR3 length equals 13 residues. The CDR3, as DNA: TGTGCCATCAGTGAAGGTCCGACCGGGGAGCTGTTTTTT. Encoded protein: CAISEGPTGELFF.

This clonotype was seen ten or more times. The chain carries TRBV15 and TRBJ1-3; 11 nucleotides match TRBD1. Losses at the gene ends were 3 bases for V and 6 bases for J; bases not matched to a gene: 4. The CDR3 has 15 residues. Germline lookup yields CDR1 LNHNV and CDR2 YYDKDF (reference sequence). The CDR3 region has the DNA TGTGCCACCAGCAGGGACAGGGGGCATGAAAACACCATATATTTT. Translating gives CATSRDRGHENTIYF.

This clonotype appeared many times. The V call is TRBV10-3, the J call TRBJ1-2; 7 bases map to TRBD1. This CDR3 comprises 14 residues. Unmatched junction bases numbered 12, after V lost 10 bases and J lost 4 bases. The germline V gene encodes CDR1 ENHRY and CDR2 SYGVKD. CDR3 DNA sequence: TGTGCCACCACACGGGACAGATCTATCTATGGCTACACCTTC. Residues: CATTRDRSIYGYTF.

The chain employs TRBV20-1 and TRBJ2-7; a weak D match, TRBD2 (7 bases). Trimming cost V 0 bases and J 3 bases, with 15 bases left between them. The CDR3 sequence is 15 residues long. From germline, CDR1 is DFQATT and CDR2 SNEGSKA (reference sequence). The CDR3 region is CSARDIGGPGYEQYF. DNA of the CDR3: TGCAGTGCTAGAGATATCGGGGGGCCCGGCTACGAGCAGTACTTC.

The genes are TRBV2 and TRBJ2-7; possibly TRBD2 for D (6 bases). The V gene lost 4 bases and the J gene lost 2 bases, with 18 bases spanning the gap. The germline gives CDR1 SNHLY, CDR2 FYNNEI. This CDR3 has 16 amino acids. The CDR3 DNA follows: TGTGCCAGCAGTGCGGAGGGGCAGGGATGGGCCTACGAGCAGTACTTC. Translated, it gives CASSAEGQGWAYEQYF.

V usage is TRBV5-1 and J usage is TRBJ2-7, with a tentative D call TRBD2 (5 bases). There are 14 residues in the CDR3. Germline assignment: CDR1 SGHRS and CDR2 YFSETQ. V was shortened by 0 bases and J by 2 bases, with 9 bases between the two germline ends. CDR3 amino acids: CASSLAWTAYEQYF. CDR3 nucleotide sequence: TGCGCCAGCAGCTTGGCATGGACTGCCTACGAGCAGTACTTC.

This clonotype was detected a few times. V is TRBV7-8 and J is TRBJ2-7, with no clear D. CDR3 size: 14 residues. V was pared by 1 base and J by 4 bases, with 11 bases between. Germline V lookup: CDR1 SGHVS, CDR2 FQNEAQ. The CDR3 nucleotides are TGTGCCAGCAGCTTAGAGGTTCTATCTTACGAGCAGTACTTC. It is translated as CASSLEVLSYEQYF. The variable domain in full, with the rest retrieved from reference TRBV7-8 and TRBJ2-7, is GAGVSQSPRYKVAKRGQDVALRCDPISGHVSLFWYQQALGQGPEFLTYFQNEAQLDKSGLPSDRFFAERPEGSVSTLKIQRTQQEDSAVYLCASSLEVLSYEQYFGPGTRLTVT.

This chain links TRBV20-1 with TRBJ1-2; perhaps TRBD1 as D (5 bases). This CDR3 has 12 amino acids. Trimming removed 6 bases at V and 4 bases at J, with 12 bases between. The germline V gene encodes CDR1 DFQATT and CDR2 SNEGSKA (reference sequence). Written as DNA, the CDR3 is TGCAGTGCCACTTCCGGGACCTATGGCTACACCTTC. Encoded protein: CSATSGTYGYTF.

The chain joins TRBV20-1 to TRBJ1-2, with D unresolved. CDR1 and CDR2 from the germline V gene are DFQATT and SNEGSKA (reference sequence). V lost 3 bases to trimming and J lost 1 base, with 9 bases between them. This CDR3 spans 13 amino acids. The chain's CDR3 is CSASSRVNYGYTF. DNA of the CDR3: TGCAGTGCTAGCTCTCGCGTTAACTATGGCTACACCTTC.

The chain has TRBV29-1 and TRBJ1-2; D ambiguous. The germline V and J ends were trimmed by 5 bases and 5 bases, with 12 bases remaining between them. Germline V CDR1 and CDR2: SQVTM, ANQGSEA. This CDR3 spans 12 amino acids. CDR3 amino acids: CSVSGGGYGYTF. The CDR3 DNA sequence: TGCAGCGTTAGTGGTGGCGGGTATGGCTACACCTTC.

This rearrangement joins TRBV12-3 or TRBV12-4 to TRBJ1-4; the match to TRBD1 covers 10 bases. With V trimmed by 7 bases and J by 7 bases, 6 bases remained unmatched. This CDR3 has 14 residues. Here the CDR3 reads CASTQTGGGEKLFF. CDR3 sequence (DNA): TGTGCCAGCACCCAGACAGGGGGCGGTGAAAAACTGTTTTTT.

This sequence joins TRBV15 and TRBJ1-2; 9 bases are a match to TRBD1. Germline V lookup: CDR1 LNHNV, CDR2 YYDKDF (reference sequence). V was clipped by 5 bases and J by 2 bases; unmatched bases: 3. CDR3 size: 14 residues. This CDR3 is CATSQDRGNYGYTF. CDR3 in DNA: TGTGCCACCAGCCAGGACAGGGGAAACTATGGCTACACCTTC.

There are a few counts of this clonotype. This chain connects TRBV2 to TRBJ1-1; a weak D match, TRBD1 (5 bases). The ends were cut back, 8 bases at V and 7 bases at J, with 8 bases in the middle. CDR1 is SNHLY and CDR2 is FYNNEI in the germline V gene. This CDR3 has 10 amino acids. The CDR3 loop reads CASGRGEAFF. The CDR3 bases are TGTGCCAGCGGAAGGGGTGAAGCTTTCTTT.

The V and J genes are TRBV9 and TRBJ1-1; unclear D gene. Germline-derived CDR1 and CDR2 are SGDLS and YYNGEE. The CDR3 runs 14 residues. Trimming pared 0 bases from V and 1 base from J, leaving 7 bases between. The CDR3 DNA reads TGTGCCAGCAGCGTAGGGACCAAGAACACTGAAGCTTTCTTT. Residues: CASSVGTKNTEAFF.

The chain recombines TRBV25-1 with TRBJ1-6; 7 positions agree with TRBD1. The CDR3 has 14 amino acids. Germline-derived CDR1 and CDR2 are MGHDK and SYGVNS. V shed 7 bases and J 5 bases; nucleotides not matched to a gene: 5. CDR3: CASNRGVNNSPLHF. The CDR3 DNA reads TGTGCCAGCAACAGGGGAGTTAATAATTCACCCCTCCACTTT.

This chain links TRBV7-9 with TRBJ1-3, with 8 bases matching TRBD1. This CDR3 comprises 15 residues. The ends lost 3 bases at V and 2 bases at J; junction bases unmatched: 3. Germline V gene sequence: CDR1 SEHNR, CDR2 FQNEAQ (reference sequence). The CDR3 DNA reads as TGTGCCAGCAGCTTGGAACAGGGGGCTGGAAACACCATATATTTT. This gives the protein CASSLEQGAGNTIYF. Complete variable domain (other parts from reference TRBV7-9 and TRBJ1-3): DTGVSQNPRHKITKRGQNVTFRCDPISEHNRLYWYRQTLGQGPEFLTYFQNEAQLEKSRLLSDRFSAERPKGSFSTLEIQRTEQGDSAMYLCASSLEQGAGNTIYFGEGSWLTVV.

In this sample, this clonotype turned up many times. The chain uses TRBV7-3 and TRBJ2-5; perhaps TRBD1 as D (6 bases). V lost 4 bases, J lost 5 bases, and 11 bases lay in between. Germline CDR1 SGHTA, CDR2 FQGTGA. This CDR3 has 13 amino acids. In DNA form, the CDR3 reads TGTGCCAGCAGCTCCCAGGGGCAGGAGACCCAGTACTTC. It translates to CASSSQGQETQYF.